This T cell receptor (beta chain) was obtained from a study of blood T cell repertoires in COVID-19 (dated by TCRdb to 2019 to 2021). As for the study more broadly: Samples covering the acute and convalescent phases of COVID-19 were provided by collaborators in the United States, Italy and Spain. HLA class I and class II types, where available, came from metadata supplied by the sample provider rather than from assay-based typing. A freely available public database, intended as a resource for researchers studying the immune response to SARS-CoV-2, is where the repertoires were released. Sample metadata almost always included a de-identified subject ID, COVID-19 status, age in years and sex. Deeply sampled blood TCRbeta repertoires from subjects exposed to, actively infected with, or recovered from COVID-19 were included in the dataset. The prospective study material was composed of cDNA or gDNA derived from T cells, B-cell-depleted T cells, or PBMCs. The samples were drawn from the first 160 participants of the ongoing ImmuneRACE study and from 1,200 or so subjects provided by 6 global collaborators.

The CDR1 and CDR2 encoded by the germline V gene are SNHLY and FYNNEI. The CDR3 measures 13 amino acids from cysteine to phenylalanine. The retained sequence is limited to the CDR3, 39 bases, with the frame set at the first base. V drops 3 bases and J drops 5 bases, leaving 5 bases in between. Remarks on this clone: The specificity of this receptor is unknown. Per-base quality was not reported, and no clone a single base away is much larger than it.

The study at large found these results: How much clinical and demographic metadata was included differed by source and by participant, and the metadata was provided uncurated.

The immunoSEQ Assay, a bias-controlled multiplex PCR, was used to amplify TCRbeta CDR3 regions from genomic DNA. The study's own analysis went as follows. Nucleated cell counts per sample were estimated from amplification of reference gene primers within the assay. Sequence reads were collapsed and filtered to measure the absolute abundance of every unique TCRbeta CDR3 rearrangement. For each sample, productive Simpson clonality was calculated as the square root of Simpson's diversity index over productive rearrangements. TCRdb took over this immuneACCESS table, retaining in-frame rearrangements with V and J assigned. Such tables are incomplete; in checked studies, under half of the missing clones stem from an unresolved V gene, and the remainder is unexplained. V and J calls plus clone size are reproduced from that table; the DNA served to infer D and trimming. The sample table records some 40,000 clones; around nine tenths of these occur just once. Jointly, the top ten make up about 35% of the sample.

Each collaborating institution followed its own protocols to collect whole blood in K2EDTA tubes. For TCRbeta analysis, collaborator samples were shipped as frozen whole blood, as isolated PBMCs, or as DNA extracted from either sample type. The sequence was obtained from a man in his 70s with active COVID-19. The specimen was peripheral blood. The sequence links TRBV2 to TRBJ1-6; no D gene is confidently identified. The CDR3 sequence is CASSDTDNSPLHF. In nucleotides, the sequence is TGTGCCAGCAGTGATACAGATAATTCACCCCTCCACTTT.